Listed below are T cell receptor beta chains from one sample, sequenced in a study of blood T cell repertoires in COVID-19. Assay used: immunoSEQ multiplex PCR; TCRdb lists only in-frame clones, some missing. Of approximately 250,000 clones listed, 86% are singletons. The sample comprised peripheral blood. The receptors come from a man aged 40-49 years with active or convalescent COVID-19. CDR3s include the opening cysteine and the closing phenylalanine or tryptophan. D genes are given only for firm matches. Rows may omit the clone size; those that give it use once, few, many or a size class.

clone_size	v_call	d_call	j_call	cdr3_aa	cdr3_nt
NA	TRBV7-3	TRBD2	TRBJ2-5	CASSSITGTSGIGGETQYF	TGTGCCAGCAGCTCTATAACCGGGACTAGCGGGATCGGGGGGGAGACCCAGTACTTC
NA	TRBV29-1	TRBD1	TRBJ2-7	CSVVAGTGIFYEQYF	TGCAGCGTTGTTGCTGGGACAGGTATCTTCTACGAGCAGTACTTC
NA	TRBV27	NA	TRBJ2-3	CASSLYSPRSSDTQYF	TGTGCCAGCAGTTTATATTCGCCTAGGAGTTCAGATACGCAGTATTTT
NA	TRBV7-9	NA	TRBJ1-3	CASSPSGGGAGNTIYF	TGTGCCAGCAGCCCCAGTGGTGGGGGCGCTGGAAACACCATATATTTT
NA	TRBV14	TRBD1	TRBJ2-5	CASSQVGRGPETQYF	TGTGCCAGCAGCCAAGTCGGCAGGGGGCCTGAGACCCAGTACTTC
NA	TRBV6-5	TRBD1	TRBJ2-1	CASNRGPLNEQFF	TGTGCCAGCAACAGGGGCCCCCTCAATGAGCAGTTCTTC
NA	TRBV24-1	NA	TRBJ2-2	CATRDFTGELFF	TGTGCCACCAGAGACTTCACCGGGGAGCTGTTTTTT
NA	TRBV5-1	TRBD1	TRBJ1-1	CASSRQGSLPNTEAFF	TGCGCCAGCAGCCGACAGGGTTCCCTTCCCAACACTGAAGCTTTCTTT
NA	TRBV2	NA	TRBJ2-7	CASSERGAAYEQYF	TGTGCCAGCAGTGAACGGGGTGCCGCCTACGAGCAGTACTTC
NA	TRBV5-1	TRBD2	TRBJ2-1	CASSLWASGVEDNEQFF	TGCGCCAGCAGCTTGTGGGCTAGCGGGGTGGAAGACAATGAGCAGTTCTTC
NA	TRBV5-1	TRBD1	TRBJ1-5	CASSATTGTGRGGAQHF	TGCGCCAGCAGCGCCACTACTGGGACAGGACGCGGGGGGGCCCAGCATTTT
NA	TRBV12-2	NA	TRBJ2-3	CASRLVRRDSPIRCTDTQYF	TGTGCAAGTCGCTTAGTGCGCCGGGACTCACCAATCAGATGCACAGATACGCAGTATTTT
few	TRBV12-5	NA	TRBJ1-1	CASGIQVNTEAFF	TGTGCTAGTGGTATACAGGTGAACACTGAAGCTTTCTTT
NA	TRBV3-1/TRBV3-2	NA	TRBJ2-2	CASSQGVQINTGELFF	TGTGCCAGCAGCCAAGGAGTACAGATCAACACCGGGGAGCTGTTTTTT
NA	TRBV7-6	TRBD1	TRBJ1-2	CASSPALGQGKSDNYGYTF	TGTGCCAGCAGCCCAGCGCTTGGACAGGGAAAGTCGGACAATTATGGCTACACCTTC
NA	TRBV7-3	NA	TRBJ1-4	CASSLGASKGEKLFF	TGTGCCAGCAGCTTAGGGGCAAGCAAGGGAGAAAAACTGTTTTTT
NA	TRBV9	NA	TRBJ1-2	CASSVDTGNYGYTF	TGTGCCAGCAGCGTTGACACAGGGAACTATGGCTACACCTTC
NA	TRBV7-2	TRBD2	TRBJ2-3	CASSTSGGDTQYF	TGTGCCAGCAGCACTAGCGGGGGGGATACGCAGTATTTT
NA	TRBV6-5	NA	TRBJ1-2	CASTLGTKDGYTF	TGTGCCAGCACTCTCGGGACAAAGGATGGCTACACCTTC
NA	TRBV24-1	NA	TRBJ1-6	CATSVLTDRDYNSPLHF	TGTGCCACCAGTGTTCTAACCGACAGAGACTATAATTCACCCCTCCACTTT
NA	TRBV10-1	TRBD1	TRBJ2-1	CASSLGTGTLEFF	TGCGCCAGCAGTCTCGGGACAGGAACTCTGGAGTTCTTC
NA	TRBV5-6	NA	TRBJ1-2	CASVDTTNYGYTF	TGTGCCAGCGTGGACACAACTAACTATGGCTACACCTTC
NA	TRBV27	NA	TRBJ1-6	CASSLLSGGGTYNSPLHF	TGTGCCAGCAGCCTACTATCAGGTGGAGGCACCTATAATTCACCCCTCCACTTT
NA	TRBV2	NA	TRBJ2-2	CASKGTGNTGELFF	TGTGCCAGCAAGGGAACAGGCAACACCGGGGAGCTGTTTTTT
NA	TRBV4-2	TRBD1	TRBJ1-3	CASSQGTDGNTIYF	TGTGCCAGCAGCCAGGGGACAGATGGAAACACCATATATTTT
NA	TRBV11-3	TRBD2	TRBJ2-2	CASSLAGGGTGELFF	TGTGCCAGCAGCTTAGCGGGAGGAGGGACCGGGGAGCTGTTTTTT
NA	TRBV29-1	TRBD1	TRBJ1-2	CSVPDRGIYGYTF	TGCAGCGTTCCGGACAGGGGAATATATGGCTACACCTTC
NA	TRBV6-2/TRBV6-3	NA	TRBJ2-7	CASSYTGEGGSYEQYF	TGTGCCAGCAGTTATACGGGTGAAGGCGGCTCCTACGAGCAGTACTTC
NA	TRBV25-1	NA	TRBJ1-2	CASSVIGFFQSLDGYTF	TGTGCCAGCAGTGTGATTGGTTTTTTCCAGTCCTTGGATGGCTACACCTTC
NA	TRBV11-2	TRBD2	TRBJ2-1	CASSLIAGGRGEQFF	TGTGCCAGCAGCTTAATAGCGGGAGGGCGAGGTGAGCAGTTCTTC
NA	TRBV10-1	NA	TRBJ2-7	CAGGEGVYEQYF	TGCGCCGGGGGGGAGGGGGTCTACGAGCAGTACTTC
NA	TRBV6-2/TRBV6-3	NA	TRBJ2-7	CASSAEKNGVYEQYF	TGTGCCAGCAGTGCTGAAAAAAACGGGGTCTACGAGCAGTACTTC
NA	TRBV6-5	NA	TRBJ1-3	CASSSTAGNTIYF	TGTGCCAGCAGTTCGACAGCTGGAAACACCATATATTTT